The clone carrying this TCR beta chain has only a few counts. The data originate from a study of blood T cell repertoires in COVID-19. Study overall: Italy, Spain and the United States were the sources of the convalescent and acute COVID-19 samples.

Germline values: CDR1 LNHDA, CDR2 SQIVND (reference sequence). This CDR3 is 13 amino acids long. Trimming stripped 3 bases from V and 4 bases from J, with 8 bases between. How the authors handled the data: Estimation of nucleated cell counts was performed using reference gene primer amplification. Generated by immunoSEQ multiplex PCR, the TCRdb table keeps only in-frame clones and is missing some. The D gene and trimming were derived from the DNA, and the V and J assignments and clone size from that table. The sample consists of some 89,000 clones, 81% of them appearing once. The sequence derives from a man in his 60s with acute or convalescent COVID-19. Sequenced input: peripheral blood. The rearrangement links TRBV19 to TRBJ2-3; D may be TRBD2 (5 bases). The DNA for the CDR3 is TGTGCCAGTAGTATTCGGGGTTCAGATACGCAGTATTTT. The encoded protein is CASSIRGSDTQYF.